This T cell receptor beta chain was identified in a study of blood T cell repertoires in COVID-19. Original processing notes: How many nucleated cells were present was estimated from reference gene primer amplification. Clones were sequenced by immunoSEQ multiplex PCR, and TCRdb holds only the in-frame ones, with some missing. The V and J calls and clone size come from that table; D and trimming were worked out from the DNA. This sample carries under 200,000 clones, about 82% of them seen once, and the ten largest clones take around 8.4%. The length of the CDR3 is 15 residues. V shed 3 bases and J shed 15 bases, with 24 bases lying between them. Germline loops: CDR1 MNHNS, CDR2 SASEGT.

The chain employs TRBV6-1 and TRBJ2-1; a possible D gene is TRBD1 (6 bases). The receptor was isolated from a woman aged 80 or older with COVID-19, enrolled during active disease. The sequenced sample was peripheral blood. The CDR3 protein is CASSDPGPGQSAWFF. The CDR3 nucleotides read TGTGCCAGCAGTGACCCCGGACCTGGACAGAGCGCGTGGTTCTTC.